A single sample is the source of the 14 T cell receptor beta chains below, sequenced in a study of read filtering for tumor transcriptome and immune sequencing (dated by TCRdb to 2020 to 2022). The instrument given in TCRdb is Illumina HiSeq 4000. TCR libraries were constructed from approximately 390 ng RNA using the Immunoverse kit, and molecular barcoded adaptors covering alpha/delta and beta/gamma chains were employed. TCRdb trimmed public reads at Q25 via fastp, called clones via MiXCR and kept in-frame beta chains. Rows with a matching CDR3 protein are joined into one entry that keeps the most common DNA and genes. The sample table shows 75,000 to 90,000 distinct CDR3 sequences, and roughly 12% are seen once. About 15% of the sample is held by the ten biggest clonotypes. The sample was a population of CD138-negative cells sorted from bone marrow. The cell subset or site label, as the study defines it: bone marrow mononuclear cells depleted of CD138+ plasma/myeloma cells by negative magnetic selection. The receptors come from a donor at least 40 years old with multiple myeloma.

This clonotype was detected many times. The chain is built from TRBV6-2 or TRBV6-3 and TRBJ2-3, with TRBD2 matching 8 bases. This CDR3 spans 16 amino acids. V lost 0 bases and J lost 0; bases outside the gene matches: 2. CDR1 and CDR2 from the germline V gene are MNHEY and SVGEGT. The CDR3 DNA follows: TGTGCCAGCAGTTACTCGCCTAGCGGGAGCACAGATACGCAGTATTTT. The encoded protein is CASSYSPSGSTDTQYF.

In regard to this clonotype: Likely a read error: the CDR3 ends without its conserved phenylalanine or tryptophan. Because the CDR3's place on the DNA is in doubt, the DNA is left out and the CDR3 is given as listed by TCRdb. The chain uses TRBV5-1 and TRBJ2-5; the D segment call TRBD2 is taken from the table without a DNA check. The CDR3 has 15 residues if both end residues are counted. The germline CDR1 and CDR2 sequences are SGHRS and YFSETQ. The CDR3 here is CASSVDGRLQETQDS.

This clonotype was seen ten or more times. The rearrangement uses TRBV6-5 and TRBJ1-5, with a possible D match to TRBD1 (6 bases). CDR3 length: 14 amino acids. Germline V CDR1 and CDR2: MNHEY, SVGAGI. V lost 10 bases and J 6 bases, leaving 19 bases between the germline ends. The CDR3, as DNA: TGTGCCACCGGCCTTAGACAGGAGGGTCAGCCCCAGCATTTT. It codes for CATGLRQEGQPQHF.

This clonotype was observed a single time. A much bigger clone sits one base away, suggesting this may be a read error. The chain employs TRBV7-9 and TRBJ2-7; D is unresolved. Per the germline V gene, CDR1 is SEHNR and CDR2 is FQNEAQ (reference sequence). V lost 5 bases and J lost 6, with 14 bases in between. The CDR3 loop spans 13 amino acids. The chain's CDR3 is CASSPRVATEQYF. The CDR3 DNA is TGTGCCAGCAGCCCCCGGGTGGCGACCGAGCAGTACTTC.

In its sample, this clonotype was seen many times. CDR3 DNA: TGTGCCAGCAGCCAGCTGACCGGGACTAGCGGGGGCAATGAGCAGTTCTTC. It codes for CASSQLTGTSGGNEQFF. The chain combines TRBV4-2 with TRBJ2-1; 14 bases are a match to TRBD2. Trimming removed 3 bases from V and 6 bases from J; junction bases left unmatched: 7. Germline V gene lookup returns CDR1 LGHNA and CDR2 YNFKEQ. The CDR3 extends over 17 amino acids.

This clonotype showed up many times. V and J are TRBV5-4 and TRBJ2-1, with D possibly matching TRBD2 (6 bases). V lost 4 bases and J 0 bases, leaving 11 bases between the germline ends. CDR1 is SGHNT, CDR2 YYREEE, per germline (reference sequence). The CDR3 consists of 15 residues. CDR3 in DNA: TGTGCCAGCAGCAACCAGGGAGGCTCCTACAATGAGCAGTTCTTC. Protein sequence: CASSNQGGSYNEQFF.

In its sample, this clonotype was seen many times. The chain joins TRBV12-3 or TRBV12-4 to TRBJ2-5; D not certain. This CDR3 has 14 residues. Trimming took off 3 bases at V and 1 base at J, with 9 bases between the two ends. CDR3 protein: CASSFSLGQETQYF. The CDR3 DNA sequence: TGTGCCAGCAGTTTCTCCTTAGGCCAAGAGACCCAGTACTTC.

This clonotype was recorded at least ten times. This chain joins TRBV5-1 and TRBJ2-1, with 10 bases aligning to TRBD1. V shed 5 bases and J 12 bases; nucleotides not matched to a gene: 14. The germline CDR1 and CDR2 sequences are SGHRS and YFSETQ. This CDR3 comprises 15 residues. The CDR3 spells CASREGGQGTSWQFF. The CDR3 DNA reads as TGCGCCAGCAGGGAGGGGGGACAGGGGACCTCGTGGCAGTTCTTC.

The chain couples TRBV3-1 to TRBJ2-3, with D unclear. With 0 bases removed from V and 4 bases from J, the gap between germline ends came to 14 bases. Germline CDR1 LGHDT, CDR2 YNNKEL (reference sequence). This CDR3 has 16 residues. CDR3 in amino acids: CASSQDLGLGADTQYF. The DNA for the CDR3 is TGTGCCAGCAGCCAAGATCTAGGGTTGGGCGCAGATACGCAGTATTTT.

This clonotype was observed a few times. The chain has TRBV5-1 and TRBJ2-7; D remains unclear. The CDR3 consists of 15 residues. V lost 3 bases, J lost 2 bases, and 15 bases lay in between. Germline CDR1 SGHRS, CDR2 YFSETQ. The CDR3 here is CASSSSGPGPYEQYF. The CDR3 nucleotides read TGCGCCAGCAGCTCATCGGGCCCGGGCCCCTACGAGCAGTACTTC.

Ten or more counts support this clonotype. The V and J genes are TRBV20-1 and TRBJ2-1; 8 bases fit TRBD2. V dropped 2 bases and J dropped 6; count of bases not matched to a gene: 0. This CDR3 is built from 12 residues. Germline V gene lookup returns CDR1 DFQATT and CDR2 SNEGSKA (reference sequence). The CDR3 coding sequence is TGCAGTGCTAGACTAGCGGGCAATGAGCAGTTCTTC. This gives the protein CSARLAGNEQFF.

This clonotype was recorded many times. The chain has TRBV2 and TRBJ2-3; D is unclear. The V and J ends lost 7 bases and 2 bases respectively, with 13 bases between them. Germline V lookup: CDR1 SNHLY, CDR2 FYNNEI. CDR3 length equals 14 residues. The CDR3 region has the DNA TGTGCCAGCATATTGGATAGAAACACAGATACGCAGTATTTT. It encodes CASILDRNTDTQYF.

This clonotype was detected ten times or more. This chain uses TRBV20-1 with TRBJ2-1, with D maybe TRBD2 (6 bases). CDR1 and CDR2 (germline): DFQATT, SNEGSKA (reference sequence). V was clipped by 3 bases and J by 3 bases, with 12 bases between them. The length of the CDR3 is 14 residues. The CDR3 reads CSARGSGGYNEQFF. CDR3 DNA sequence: TGCAGTGCTAGGGGTAGCGGAGGCTACAATGAGCAGTTCTTC.

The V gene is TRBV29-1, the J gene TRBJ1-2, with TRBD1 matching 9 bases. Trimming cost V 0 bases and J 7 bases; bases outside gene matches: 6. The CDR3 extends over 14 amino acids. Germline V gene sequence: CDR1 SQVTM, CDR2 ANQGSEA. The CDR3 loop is CSVEDGDRAGGYTF. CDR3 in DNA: TGCAGCGTTGAAGATGGGGACAGGGCGGGTGGCTACACCTTC.